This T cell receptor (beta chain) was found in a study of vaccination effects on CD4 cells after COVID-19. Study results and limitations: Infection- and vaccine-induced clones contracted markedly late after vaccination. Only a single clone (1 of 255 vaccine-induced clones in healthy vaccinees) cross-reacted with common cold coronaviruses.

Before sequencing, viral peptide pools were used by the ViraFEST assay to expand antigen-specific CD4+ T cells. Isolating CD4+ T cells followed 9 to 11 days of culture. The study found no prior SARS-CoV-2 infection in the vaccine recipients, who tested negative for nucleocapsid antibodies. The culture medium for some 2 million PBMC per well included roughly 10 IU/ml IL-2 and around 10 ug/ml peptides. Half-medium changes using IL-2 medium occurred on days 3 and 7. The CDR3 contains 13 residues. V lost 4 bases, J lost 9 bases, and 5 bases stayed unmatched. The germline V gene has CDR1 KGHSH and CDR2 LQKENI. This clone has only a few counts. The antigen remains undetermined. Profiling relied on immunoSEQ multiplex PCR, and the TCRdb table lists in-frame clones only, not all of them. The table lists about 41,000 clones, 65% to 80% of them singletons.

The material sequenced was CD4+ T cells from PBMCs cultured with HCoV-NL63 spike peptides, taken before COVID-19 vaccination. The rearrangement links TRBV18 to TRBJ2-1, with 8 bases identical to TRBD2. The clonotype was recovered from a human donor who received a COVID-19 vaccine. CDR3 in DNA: TGTGCCAGCTCACTAGCGGGGCATGTTGAGCAGTTCTTC. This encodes CASSLAGHVEQFF.